Following are 27 T cell receptor beta chains from one sample sequenced in a study of cytomegalovirus exposure and HLA in healthy donors (dated by TCRdb to about 2017). Library construction relied on the immunoSEQ multiplex PCR assay. For the multiplex PCR, a mixture combining 60 forward primers for TCR Vbeta segments and 13 reverse primers for TCR Jbeta segments was used. Here the immuneACCESS table is served through TCRdb, limited to in-frame sequences with V and J called. Missing clones are a known gap in these copies; in checked studies unresolved V genes cover under half, and the rest lacks a known reason. The sample has 150,000 to 200,000 clones on record, more than 60% of them singletons. The ten largest account for about 11% of the sample. Sequenced input: PBMCs. The receptors shown here come from a man aged 18 to 30 in good health and CMV-seropositive.

The V gene is TRBV7-8, the J gene TRBJ2-3; 8 bases match TRBD2. This CDR3 has 15 residues. V was clipped by 5 bases and J by 0 bases; unmatched bases: 4. CDR1 is SGHVS, CDR2 FQNEAQ, per germline. The CDR3 nucleotides read TGTGCCAGCAGCGCGGGGGGCTCTAGCACAGATACGCAGTATTTT. It yields the protein CASSAGGSSTDTQYF.

This chain uses TRBV29-1 with TRBJ2-1; 12 nucleotides align to TRBD2. Trimming took 5 bases from V and 5 from J; bases not matched to a gene: 10. The CDR3 is 16 residues long. Looked up from germline, CDR1 is SQVTM and CDR2 is ANQGSEA. CDR3 residues: CSVLGLAGTRNNEQFF. The CDR3 DNA reads as TGCAGCGTTCTTGGACTAGCGGGAACACGAAACAATGAGCAGTTCTTC.

The genes are TRBV27 and TRBJ2-1, with TRBD2 matching over 7 bases. Trimming took 7 bases from V and 9 from J; bases not matched to a gene: 27. Germline V gene data show CDR1 as MNHEY and CDR2 as SMNVEV (reference sequence). The CDR3 covers 19 residues. Written as DNA, the CDR3 is TGTGCCAGCACTCCACGGAGTATGGCGGGAGAGCCCACTGGTCCTGAGCAGTTCTTC. Its translation: CASTPRSMAGEPTGPEQFF.

The chain employs TRBV29-1 and TRBJ2-5; 11 bases align to TRBD2. The germline V gene encodes CDR1 SQVTM and CDR2 ANQGSEA. This CDR3 region has 15 residues. Trimming took 7 bases from V and 1 from J; bases not matched to a gene: 8. CDR3 protein: CSGRYGTSGQETQYF. CDR3 in DNA: TGCAGCGGTCGCTATGGGACTAGCGGCCAAGAGACCCAGTACTTC.

V usage is TRBV5-6 and J usage is TRBJ2-2; the D gene is possibly TRBD1 (6 bases). This CDR3 contains 15 residues. Per germline, CDR1 SGHDT and CDR2 YYEEEE. V dropped 2 bases and J dropped 3 bases, with 11 bases sitting between them. CDR3 loop: CASSFWGLYTGELFF. In DNA form, the CDR3 reads TGTGCCAGCAGCTTCTGGGGGCTCTACACCGGGGAGCTGTTTTTT.

The chain recombines TRBV27 with TRBJ2-5; 8 bases are shared with TRBD2. Looked up from germline, CDR1 is MNHEY and CDR2 is SMNVEV (reference sequence). CDR3 length equals 14 residues. The ends lost 3 bases at V and 4 bases at J; junction bases unmatched: 4. This chain's CDR3 is CASSFVAGGETQYF. The CDR3 nucleotides read TGTGCCAGCAGTTTTGTGGCGGGAGGAGAGACCCAGTACTTC.

This clone was seen a few times. The chain couples TRBV7-9 to TRBJ2-2; 15 bases match TRBD2. Germline V gives CDR1 SEHNR, CDR2 FQNEAQ (reference sequence). The CDR3 runs to 16 residues. J was trimmed by 4 bases and V by 4 bases; bases with no gene match: 1. The CDR3 spells CASSWGLAGGTGELFF. The DNA for the CDR3 is TGTGCCAGCAGCTGGGGACTAGCGGGAGGCACCGGGGAGCTGTTTTTT.

V and J are TRBV11-1 and TRBJ1-1, with D uncertain. CDR1 and CDR2 from the germline V gene are SGHAT and FQDESV (reference sequence). Between the trimmed V and J ends, which lost 5 bases and 6 bases, there was a span of 19 bases. The CDR3 runs to 15 residues. For the CDR3, the DNA is TGTGCCAGCAGCCCACCCGGAGAGGGCGGCCCTGAAGCTTTCTTT. This encodes CASSPPGEGGPEAFF.

The gene calls are TRBV5-1 and TRBJ2-7; 7 nucleotides match TRBD2. CDR3 length: 13 residues. CDR1 SGHRS and CDR2 YFSETQ come from the germline V gene. The junction had 4 bases not matched to a gene; V was cut back by 0 bases and J by 7 bases. CDR3 in DNA: TGCGCCAGCAGCTTGGGGGAGGGGCGGGAGCAGTACTTC. This translates into CASSLGEGREQYF.

This chain links TRBV7-2 with TRBJ2-5; D may be TRBD1 (6 bases). V was trimmed by 3 bases and J by 4 bases, leaving 12 bases between them. This CDR3 is built from 14 residues. CDR1 is SGHTA, CDR2 FQGNSA, per germline. Here the CDR3 reads CASSFTGIRETQYF. The CDR3 DNA reads as TGTGCCAGCAGCTTTACAGGGATACGAGAGACCCAGTACTTC.

The DNA of the CDR3 is TGTGCCAGCAGCGCCAGGGCCGGGAGGGATACGCAGTATTTT. It encodes CASSARAGRDTQYF. This chain links TRBV9 with TRBJ2-3; 7 nucleotides agree with TRBD2. This CDR3 has 14 residues. Trimming cost V 3 bases and J 6 bases; bases outside gene matches: 7. Germline-derived CDR1 and CDR2 are SGDLS and YYNGEE. Full variable domain (remainder filled in from reference TRBV9 and TRBJ2-3): DSGVTQTPKHLITATGQRVTLRCSPRSGDLSVYWYQQSLDQGLQFLIQYYNGEERAKGNILERFSAQQFPDLHSELNLSSLELGDSALYFCASSARAGRDTQYFGPGTRLTVL.

The sample holds one count of this clone. The V call is TRBV6-5, the J call TRBJ1-2; tentative D call: TRBD1 (5 bases). The germline V gene encodes CDR1 MNHEY and CDR2 SVGAGI. This CDR3 is built from 12 residues. V gave up 6 bases and J gave up 4 bases, with 9 bases separating them. CDR3 amino acids: CASRLGVYGYTF. As DNA, the CDR3 is TGTGCCAGCAGATTAGGGGTCTATGGCTACACCTTC.

This clone occurred once. This could be a read error, since a much larger clone is one nucleotide away. The CDR3 sequence is CASSLGQGNYEQYF. The CDR3 DNA follows: TGTGCCAGCAGTTTAGGGCAGGGAAACTACGAGCAGTACTTC. The chain employs TRBV27 and TRBJ2-7; tentatively, D is TRBD1 (5 bases). V gave up 2 bases and J gave up 3 bases, with 11 bases separating them. The germline V gene has CDR1 MNHEY and CDR2 SMNVEV (reference sequence). The length of the CDR3 is 14 residues.

The rearrangement links TRBV7-9 to TRBJ2-1; perhaps TRBD2 as D (5 bases). Germline loops: CDR1 SEHNR, CDR2 FQNEAQ (reference sequence). V was clipped by 2 bases and J by 5 bases, with 13 bases between them. This CDR3 is 15 amino acids long. In DNA, the CDR3 is TGTGCCAGCAGCTTATCGGAGGTGAGCGACAATGAGCAGTTCTTC. Amino acids: CASSLSEVSDNEQFF.

This clone was detected only a few times. A junction boundary mismatches the germline segment, possibly from a read error. This chain joins TRBV28 and TRBJ2-7; 7 bases agree with TRBD1. Germline CDR1 MDHEN, CDR2 SYDVKM. The CDR3 loop spans 15 amino acids. Here the CDR3 reads CPSSLFGTASLEQYF. In nucleotides, the CDR3 is TGTCCCAGCAGTTTGTTCGGGACAGCCTCCTTAGAGCAGTACTTC.

The gene calls are TRBV28 and TRBJ1-2; 8 nucleotides line up with TRBD1. The J segment lost 8 bases and the V segment lost 1 base, leaving 3 bases of the junction unmatched. The CDR3 length is 13 residues. CDR1 MDHEN and CDR2 SYDVKM come from the germline V gene. CDR3 bases: TGTGCCAGCAGTTTATATACAGGGGGAGGCTACACCTTC. Protein product: CASSLYTGGGYTF.

The rearrangement joins TRBV29-1 to TRBJ1-2; 10 nucleotides agree with TRBD1. The CDR3 sequence is 13 residues long. After removal of 7 bases from V and 7 bases from J, the junction contained 9 bases not matched to a gene. CDR1 SQVTM and CDR2 ANQGSEA come from the germline V gene. The CDR3 DNA sequence: TGCAGCGGGGGGACAGGGGCAGGCGGTGGCTACACCTTC. It translates to CSGGTGAGGGYTF.

For this clone: The junction departs from the called germline gene at one end, perhaps through a read error. This rearrangement joins TRBV6-6 to TRBJ2-1, with D maybe TRBD1 (6 bases). Germline lookup yields CDR1 MNHNY and CDR2 SVGAGI (reference sequence). This CDR3 contains 15 residues. Here the CDR3 DNA reads TGTGCCGGCAGTTACGGGCAGGGGCCTTACAATGAGCAGTTCTTC. Protein: CAGSYGQGPYNEQFF.

The V call is TRBV18, the J call TRBJ2-1, with D possibly matching TRBD2 (5 bases). The V gene lost 8 bases and the J gene lost 6 bases, with 11 bases spanning the gap. This CDR3 is built from 12 residues. Looked up from germline, CDR1 is KGHSH and CDR2 is LQKENI. The CDR3 nucleotides are TGTGCCAGCGCCTGGGCGGGCAATGAGCAGTTCTTC. This sequence encodes CASAWAGNEQFF.

The J gene is TRBJ2-5, the V gene TRBV27, with D tentatively TRBD2 (6 bases). The CDR3 is made up of 14 amino acids. Germline V gives CDR1 MNHEY, CDR2 SMNVEV (reference sequence). Trimming stripped 5 bases from V and 11 bases from J, with 21 bases between. CDR3: CASSPTPGGSQQYF. CDR3 DNA: TGTGCCAGCAGTCCAACTCCCGGGGGATCTCAGCAGTACTTC.

This sequence joins TRBV7-2 and TRBJ1-1; possibly TRBD1 for D (6 bases). From germline, CDR1 is SGHTA and CDR2 FQGNSA. V lost 1 base and J 4 bases, leaving 13 bases between the germline ends. CDR3 length: 15 amino acids. Here the CDR3 reads CASSLVRRGGTEAFF. The CDR3 nucleotides are TGTGCCAGCAGCTTAGTACGCAGGGGCGGCACTGAAGCTTTCTTT.

The chain recombines TRBV28 with TRBJ1-3, with unresolved D. Trimming pared 1 base from V and 0 bases from J, leaving 16 bases between. Germline CDR1 and CDR2: MDHEN and SYDVKM. CDR3 size: 18 residues. CDR3 nucleotide sequence: TGTGCCAGCAGTTTATCATGGCGAGCAGGCCGCTCTGGAAACACCATATATTTT. As protein: CASSLSWRAGRSGNTIYF.

This clone was found once. The chain is built from TRBV7-8 and TRBJ2-3; 13 bases align to TRBD2. Losses at the gene ends were 5 bases for V and 4 bases for J; bases not matched to a gene: 9. The CDR3 runs to 17 residues. Germline V gene lookup returns CDR1 SGHVS and CDR2 FQNEAQ. The DNA of the CDR3 is TGTGCCAGCAGCCTAATACCGGGACTAGCGGGATCAGATACGCAGTATTTT. Translation gives CASSLIPGLAGSDTQYF.

The chain carries TRBV19 and TRBJ1-5; possible D gene TRBD1, 5 bases. V lost 3 bases, J lost 5 bases, and 8 bases lay in between. This CDR3 contains 13 residues. Germline V CDR1 and CDR2: LNHDA, SQIVND (reference sequence). CDR3 DNA sequence: TGTGCCAGTAGTATTCAAGGGGATCAGCCCCAGCATTTT. Encoded protein: CASSIQGDQPQHF.

The chain employs TRBV30 and TRBJ2-5, with 9 bases lining up with TRBD2. V lost 7 bases and J lost 4; bases outside the gene matches: 13. The germline V gene has CDR1 GTSNPN and CDR2 SVGIG (reference sequence). The CDR3 covers 15 residues. CDR3 sequence (DNA): TGTGCCTTTGGGGGCGGGAGGGCCTTGGGAGAGACCCAGTACTTC. It encodes CAFGGGRALGETQYF.

V gene TRBV7-3 combines with J gene TRBJ2-3, with TRBD1 as a possible D gene (5 bases). The germline CDR1 and CDR2 sequences are SGHTA and FQGTGA. V was cut by 2 bases and J by 1 base, with 7 bases left in between. The CDR3 is 14 amino acids. The CDR3 spells CASSLGQGTDTQYF. As DNA, the CDR3 is TGTGCCAGCAGCTTAGGACAAGGCACAGATACGCAGTATTTT.

The rearrangement links TRBV4-1 to TRBJ2-3; perhaps TRBD2 as D (5 bases). The length of the CDR3 is 16 residues. Germline lookup yields CDR1 MGHRA and CDR2 YSYEKL. V was shortened by 5 bases and J by 0 bases, with 15 bases between the two germline ends. CDR3 loop: CASSTLDLISTDTQYF. DNA of the CDR3: TGCGCCAGCAGCACACTAGACCTGATTAGCACAGATACGCAGTATTTT.